A selection of T cell receptor beta chains follows, all from one sample in a study of shared clonotypes between healthy human individuals. The assay was immunoSEQ multiplex PCR, and TCRdb's table has in-frame clones only and misses some. The sample consists of nearly 600,000 clones, around 95% of them appearing once. Sequenced sample: naive CD8+ T cells sorted from blood. These receptors all come from a woman aged 25 to 39 in good health. CDR3s include the opening cysteine and the closing phenylalanine or tryptophan. A D gene is named only where the DNA matches it firmly. Size values are once, few and many counts, or a class for expanded clones, and some rows have none.

TRBV23-1	-	-	TRBJ2-6	TGCGCCAGCAGTCAACCCACCGACGCGCCTTTGGGAGCCAACGTCCTGACTTTC	CASSQPTDAPLGANVLTF
TRBV27	once	TRBD2	TRBJ2-7	TGTGCCAGCAGTTTTACGGGAGGGACCTACGAGCAGTACTTC	CASSFTGGTYEQYF
TRBV10-2	-	-	TRBJ2-7	TGCGCCAGCACAGGGGCCTACGAGCAGTACTTC	CASTGAYEQYF
TRBV5-1	-	TRBD1	TRBJ2-7	TGCGCCAGCAGCTTGGGGACAGGGATGTACTTC	CASSLGTGMYF
TRBV9	-	-	TRBJ2-5	TGTGCCAGCAGCGTAATGGGGGTTGAGACCCAGTACTTC	CASSVMGVETQYF
TRBV19	-	TRBD1	TRBJ2-6	TGTGCCAGTACCAACACCCTCTACTCAGGGGGCCGATCACCCACCTCTGGGGCCAACGTCCTGACTTTC	CASTNTLYSGGRSPTSGANVLTF
TRBV5-1	-	-	TRBJ2-3	TGCGCCAGCAAGGCGTTTTCTAGCACAGATACGCAGTATTTT	CASKAFSSTDTQYF
TRBV7-9	once	-	TRBJ2-2	TGTGCCAGCAGGCTCCCGGGTAGCGGAGGGAACACCGGGGAGCTGTTTTTT	CASRLPGSGGNTGELFF
TRBV7-9	-	-	TRBJ2-1	TGTGCCAGCAGTCCCGGGAAACATTTCCACAATGAGCAGTTCTTC	CASSPGKHFHNEQFF
TRBV7-9	-	TRBD2	TRBJ2-2	TGTGCCGGTAGCGGGTGGAACACCGGGGAGCTGTTTTTT	CAGSGWNTGELFF
TRBV7-9	-	TRBD2	TRBJ2-7	TGTGCCAGCAGCTCGTCGAGAGCGGGAGGGCCCTACGAGCAGTACTTC	CASSSSRAGGPYEQYF
TRBV5-1	-	-	TRBJ1-1	TGCGCCAGCAGCGACGCACCCTGGGGACAGAACACTGAAGCTTTCTTT	CASSDAPWGQNTEAFF
TRBV7-9	-	-	TRBJ2-7	TGTGCCAGCAGCTTAGGGGTCCCACACTACGAGCAGTACTTC	CASSLGVPHYEQYF
TRBV15	-	-	TRBJ1-1	TGTGCCACCAGCAGAGAGGAGGGACGGACTGAAGCTTTCTTT	CATSREEGRTEAFF
TRBV4-1	-	-	TRBJ2-5	TGCGCCACCAGAGGGAGCGTCGAGACCCAGTACTTC	CATRGSVETQYF
TRBV6-1	-	-	TRBJ1-5	TGTGCCAGCAGTGCTGAGGGGATGGGCAATCAGCCCCAGCATTTT	CASSAEGMGNQPQHF
TRBV19	-	TRBD1	TRBJ2-1	TGTGCCAGTAGCTCCGGGACAGGGGGCAGGAGCTCCTACAATGAGCAGTTCTTC	CASSSGTGGRSSYNEQFF
TRBV7-9	-	-	TRBJ2-7	TGTGCCAGCAGCCCTAGGGACGTCCACGAGCAGTACTTC	CASSPRDVHEQYF
TRBV5-1	-	-	TRBJ2-7	TGCGCCAGCAGCATGTACAGGGGAGGGTACGAGCAGTACTTC	CASSMYRGGYEQYF
TRBV6-1	-	-	TRBJ1-1	TGTGCCAGCACCCCTTGGGTAAGGACTGAAGCTTTCTTT	CASTPWVRTEAFF
TRBV19	once	TRBD1	TRBJ1-1	TGTGCCACCTCCCACAGGGACAGGGGAATCACTGAAGCTTTCTTT	CATSHRDRGITEAFF
TRBV9	-	-	TRBJ2-5	TGTGCCAGCAGCGTAGAAGTTGGGAGCAGGGTTGAGGAGACCCAGTACTTC	CASSVEVGSRVEETQYF
TRBV5-5	once	-	TRBJ2-7	TGTGCCAGCAGTCTTTGGGAAGGGGGCTACGAGCAGTACTTC	CASSLWEGGYEQYF
TRBV9	once	-	TRBJ1-1	TGTGCCAGCAGCGTAGTTAACAGAGTCACTGAAGCTTTCTTT	CASSVVNRVTEAFF
TRBV9	-	TRBD1	TRBJ2-7	TGTGCCAGCAGCGTAGGAGACAGGGGATCCTACGAGCAGTACTTC	CASSVGDRGSYEQYF
TRBV5-5	-	TRBD1	TRBJ2-7	TGTGCCAGCAGCTGGGACAGATCGTACGAGCAGTACTTC	CASSWDRSYEQYF
TRBV2	-	-	TRBJ1-5	TGTGCCAGCAATTCGGACGGACCTCTTAGCAATCAGCCCCAGCATTTT	CASNSDGPLSNQPQHF
TRBV6-5	once	-	TRBJ2-7	TGTGCCAGCAGTTACTCTCAGAACTACGAGCAGTACTTC	CASSYSQNYEQYF
TRBV4-1	-	-	TRBJ1-5	TGCGCCAGCAGCCGAGGGGGACCTAGCAATCAGCCCCAGCATTTT	CASSRGGPSNQPQHF
TRBV9	-	TRBD1	TRBJ2-7	TGTGCCAGTCACCGGGACAGGTGCTACGAGCAGTACTTC	CASHRDRCYEQYF
TRBV7-8	-	-	TRBJ2-2	TGTGCCAGCAGCGGGGCGACCGGGGAGCTGTTTTTT	CASSGATGELFF
TRBV5-4	-	-	TRBJ2-5	TGTGCCAGCAGCTTGGTAGCGGAAGAGACCCAGTACTTC	CASSLVAEETQYF
TRBV19	-	-	TRBJ2-5	TGTGCCAGTAGTACTCCGGGACCCAGGACGGGAGAGACCCAGTACTTC	CASSTPGPRTGETQYF
TRBV7-8	-	TRBD1	TRBJ2-2	TGTGCCAGCAGCGAAGACAGGGTCCCCGGGGAGCTGTTTTTT	CASSEDRVPGELFF